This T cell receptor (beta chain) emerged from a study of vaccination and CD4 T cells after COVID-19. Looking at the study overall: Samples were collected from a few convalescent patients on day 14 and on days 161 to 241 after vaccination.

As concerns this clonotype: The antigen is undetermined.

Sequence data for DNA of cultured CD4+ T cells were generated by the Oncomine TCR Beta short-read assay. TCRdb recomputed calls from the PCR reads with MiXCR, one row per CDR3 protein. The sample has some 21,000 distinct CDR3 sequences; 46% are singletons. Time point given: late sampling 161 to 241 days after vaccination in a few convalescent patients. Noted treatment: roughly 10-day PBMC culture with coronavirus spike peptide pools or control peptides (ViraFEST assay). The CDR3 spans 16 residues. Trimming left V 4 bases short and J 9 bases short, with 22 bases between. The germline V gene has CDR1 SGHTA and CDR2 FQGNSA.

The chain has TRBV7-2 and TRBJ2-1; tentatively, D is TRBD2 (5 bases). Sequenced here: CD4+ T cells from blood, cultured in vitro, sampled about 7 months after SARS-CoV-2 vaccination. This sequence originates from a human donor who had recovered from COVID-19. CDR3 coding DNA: TGTGCCAGCAGCTCGCGCTTCGACACTAGTACGGGTGAGCAGTTCTTC. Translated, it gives CASSSRFDTSTGEQFF.